Each of the 4 T cell receptor beta chains below was sequenced from the same sample in a study of blood T cell repertoires in COVID-19. Only in-frame clones appear in the TCRdb table, and some are missing; sequencing was by immunoSEQ multiplex PCR. The repertoire holds more than 40,000 clones, roughly 90% seen once, with 3% to 3.5% in the top ten. Sequencing input: peripheral blood. These receptors were obtained from a man in his fifties with active COVID-19.

The chain uses TRBV6-5 and TRBJ1-1; the D is unclear. Trimming took 9 bases from V and 0 from J, leaving 8 bases between them. Looked up from germline, CDR1 is MNHEY and CDR2 is SVGAGI. CDR3 size: 12 residues. CDR3: CASRKMNTEAFF. The CDR3, as DNA: TGTGCCAGTAGAAAAATGAACACTGAAGCTTTCTTT.

V gene TRBV9 combines with J gene TRBJ2-2; D remains unclear. The germline V and J ends were trimmed by 0 bases and 5 bases, with 11 bases remaining between them. Germline V gene data show CDR1 as SGDLS and CDR2 as YYNGEE. The CDR3 is 15 residues long. CDR3 loop: CASSVVASMTGELFF. CDR3 sequence (DNA): TGTGCCAGCAGCGTAGTAGCATCAATGACCGGGGAGCTGTTTTTT.

The CDR3 sequence is CATSGGNYGYTF. The CDR3 DNA reads as TGTGCCACCTCGGGAGGGAACTATGGCTACACCTTC. The rearrangement uses TRBV27 and TRBJ1-2; D unresolved. The CDR3 is 12 residues long. With 10 bases removed from V and 2 bases from J, the gap between germline ends came to 11 bases. Per the germline V gene, CDR1 is MNHEY and CDR2 is SMNVEV (reference sequence).

The chain joins TRBV5-1 to TRBJ2-1, with 7 bases fitting TRBD2. The CDR3 extends over 13 amino acids. Germline V gene lookup returns CDR1 SGHRS and CDR2 YFSETQ. Trimming at V came to 6 bases and at J to 7 bases, leaving 7 bases not matched to a gene. CDR3 amino acids: CASNPPSGNEQFF. The CDR3 DNA is TGCGCCAGCAACCCCCCTAGCGGAAATGAGCAGTTCTTC.